This T cell receptor beta chain is from a study of control samples from healthy donors and cancer patients. Clones were read by immunoSEQ multiplex PCR, and TCRdb kept only the in-frame ones, dropping some. The sample lists over 15,000 clones, approximately 88% occurring once. V was pared by 4 bases and J by 6 bases, with 10 bases between. The CDR3 runs to 13 residues. The germline V gene encodes CDR1 LNHDA and CDR2 SQIVND (reference sequence). The sequencing input was PBMCs. The source is a man aged 55 to 70 with head and neck cancer. This chain links TRBV19 with TRBJ1-5; maybe TRBD1 (6 bases). The CDR3 here is CASSRGGAQPQHF. In DNA form, the CDR3 reads TGTGCCAGTAGTAGGGGGGGGGCTCAGCCCCAGCATTTT.